The source of this TCR beta chain is a study of OX40 agonist ivuxolimab in advanced cancers. Patients were ineligible given autoimmune disease history or systemic immunosuppression. Measured with immunoSEQ multiplex PCR; TCRdb has only the in-frame clones, and not every one. The sample holds about 37,000 clones, about 88% seen once. Sample: CD4+ or CD8+ T cells sorted from blood, taken in a trial of the OX40 agonist ivuxolimab. The clonotype originates from an adult with an advanced solid tumor such as melanoma, head and neck, liver or kidney cancer.

CDR3 nucleotides: TGTGCCAGCAGTTTATCCACAGGGAACGAGCAGTACTTC. This codes for CASSLSTGNEQYF. The genes are TRBV27 and TRBJ2-7, with D perhaps matching TRBD1 (6 bases). The CDR3 spans 13 residues. Deletions cut 0 bases from V and 5 bases from J, with 8 bases between. Germline-derived CDR1 and CDR2 are MNHEY and SMNVEV (reference sequence).